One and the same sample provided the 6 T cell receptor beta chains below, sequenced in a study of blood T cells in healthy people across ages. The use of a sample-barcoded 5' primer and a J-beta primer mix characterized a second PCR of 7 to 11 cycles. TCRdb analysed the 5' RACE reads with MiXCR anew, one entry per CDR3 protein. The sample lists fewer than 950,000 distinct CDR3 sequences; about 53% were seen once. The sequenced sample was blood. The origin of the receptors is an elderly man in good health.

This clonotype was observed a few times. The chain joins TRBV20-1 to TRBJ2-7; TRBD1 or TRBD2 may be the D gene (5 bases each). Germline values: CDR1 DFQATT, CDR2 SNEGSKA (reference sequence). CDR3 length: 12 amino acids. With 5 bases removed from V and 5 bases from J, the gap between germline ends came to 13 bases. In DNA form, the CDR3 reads TGCAGTGCTTTCGGGGCGCCCAACGAGCAGTACTTC. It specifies CSAFGAPNEQYF.

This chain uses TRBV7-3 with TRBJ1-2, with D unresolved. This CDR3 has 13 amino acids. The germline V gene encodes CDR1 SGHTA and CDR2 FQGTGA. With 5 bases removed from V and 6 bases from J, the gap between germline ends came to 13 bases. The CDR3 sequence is CASSPSRGNGYTF. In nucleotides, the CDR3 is TGTGCCAGCAGCCCATCACGGGGAAATGGCTACACCTTC.

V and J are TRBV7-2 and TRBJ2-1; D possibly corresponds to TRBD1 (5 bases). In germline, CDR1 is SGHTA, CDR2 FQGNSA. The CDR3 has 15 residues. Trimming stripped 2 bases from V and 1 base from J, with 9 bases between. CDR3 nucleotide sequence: TGTGCCAGCAGCTTAACGACAGATTCCTACAATGAGCAGTTCTTC. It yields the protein CASSLTTDSYNEQFF.

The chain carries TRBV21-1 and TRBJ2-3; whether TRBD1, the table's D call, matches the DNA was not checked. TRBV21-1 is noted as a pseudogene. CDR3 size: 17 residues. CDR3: CASSNHVGLGVPDTQYF. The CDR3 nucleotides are TGTGCCAGCAGCAACCACGTTGGGTTGGGGGTACCAGATACGCAGTATTTT.

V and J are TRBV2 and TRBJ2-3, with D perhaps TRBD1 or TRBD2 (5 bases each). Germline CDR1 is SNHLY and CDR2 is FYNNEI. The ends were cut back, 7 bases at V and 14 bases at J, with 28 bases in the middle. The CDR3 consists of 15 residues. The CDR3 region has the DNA TGTGCCAGCACCACGGGCAGGGCCCTGGGAGTAAACGCGTATTTT. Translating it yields CASTTGRALGVNAYF. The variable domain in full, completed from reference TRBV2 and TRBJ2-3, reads EPEVTQTPSHQVTQMGQEVILRCVPISNHLYFYWYRQILGQKVEFLVSFYNNEISEKSEIFDDQFSVERPDGSNFTLKIRSTKLEDSAMYFCASTTGRALGVNAYFGPGTRLTVL.

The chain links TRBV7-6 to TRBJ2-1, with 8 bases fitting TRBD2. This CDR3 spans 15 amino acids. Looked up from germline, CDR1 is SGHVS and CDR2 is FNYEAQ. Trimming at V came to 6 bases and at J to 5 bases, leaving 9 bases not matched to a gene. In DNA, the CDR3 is TGTGCCAGCAGTTCAAGCGGGAGTAGGAACAATGAGCAGTTCTTC. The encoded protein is CASSSSGSRNNEQFF.